Sequencing of this TCR beta chain was carried out in a study of blood T cells in healthy people across ages. V was trimmed by 0 bases and J by 5 bases, leaving 10 bases between them. Germline V gene sequence: CDR1 MNHEY, CDR2 SMNVEV (reference sequence). CDR3 length equals 14 residues. Samples each had at least 6 micrograms of total RNA extracted. Using a J-beta primer mix together with a sample-barcoded 5' primer, a second PCR was run for roughly 6 to 11 cycles. TCRdb analysed the 5' RACE reads with MiXCR anew, one entry per CDR3 protein. The sample carries around 1.5 million distinct CDR3 sequences, approximately 59% recorded once. This clonotype was counted between two and nine times. Antigen specificity is unknown. Study results and limitations: Unknown donor CMV status possibly confounded expanded clonotype changes.

The sequence came from a man younger than 35 in good health. Sequenced material: blood. The V and J genes are TRBV27 and TRBJ1-2; D possibly corresponds to TRBD1 (5 bases). The CDR3 region has the DNA TGTGCCAGCAGTTTATCGGTGGCAGGGTATGGCTACACCTTC. This codes for CASSLSVAGYGYTF.